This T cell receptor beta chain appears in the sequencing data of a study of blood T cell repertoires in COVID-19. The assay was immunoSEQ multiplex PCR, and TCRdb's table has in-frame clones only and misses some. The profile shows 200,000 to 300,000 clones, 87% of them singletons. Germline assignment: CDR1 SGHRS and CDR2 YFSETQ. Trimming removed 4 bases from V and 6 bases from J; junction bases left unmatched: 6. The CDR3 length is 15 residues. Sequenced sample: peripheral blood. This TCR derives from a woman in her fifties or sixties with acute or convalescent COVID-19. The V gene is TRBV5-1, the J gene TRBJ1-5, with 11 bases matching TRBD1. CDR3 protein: CASSPGTGGGQPQHF. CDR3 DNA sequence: TGCGCCAGCAGCCCCGGGACAGGGGGTGGTCAGCCCCAGCATTTT.